Detailed here is one TCR beta chain. Its target antigen remains unknown. It has no much larger one-base neighbor in the sample; base qualities were not kept. The instrument was an Illumina HiSeq 2500. Quantitative 5'-RACE with molecular barcodes was the method used to prepare the TCR beta libraries. As for the authors' bioinformatics: Disease-linked TCR variants were identified with a new computational method built on a probabilistic model of VDJ rearrangement. TCRdb ran its own pipeline on the public reads, namely fastp trimming at Q25 and MiXCR clone calling, and kept in-frame beta chains. Each entry is one CDR3 protein sequence, shown with its most common DNA and genes. The V and J calls follow TCRdb's processing rather than the paper's. The sample table holds 30,000 to 40,000 distinct CDR3 sequences, of which less than 4% were seen once. The top ten constitute 2.5% to 3.5% of the sample. Measured from the cysteine to the phenylalanine, the CDR3 is 16 residues long. This entry keeps only the CDR3 DNA: 48 bases, framed from base 1.

The sample is drawn from a study of CD8 T cells in ankylosing spondylitis (dated by TCRdb to about 2017). Some background on the complete study: To find TCR variants linked to disease, the study profiled T cell receptor beta repertoires in ankylosing spondylitis patients and healthy donors. In total, the full study cohort was made up of 85 to 140 healthy donors and about two dozen ankylosing spondylitis patients. Peripheral blood samples were taken, and synovial fluid was additionally collected from ankylosing spondylitis patients. Broad study findings and their caveats: Significant enrichment of the disease-linked clones was reported in matched synovial fluid samples from ankylosing spondylitis patients. The disease-linked clones had a CD8+ phenotype and were found at relatively low frequencies in peripheral blood. Some motif variants had previously been reported in the synovial fluid and blood of reactive arthritis patients, which suggests shared mechanisms of disease initiation. A TCR beta motif of about 8 highly homologous amino acid variants appeared characteristic of blood from ankylosing spondylitis patients.

Sequences were obtained from blood, either unsorted or a sorted T cell fraction (not recorded which). The chain is assembled from TRBV1 and TRBJ2-2; TRBD2 is the table's D call and was not checked against the DNA. TRBV1 is labeled a pseudogene. This TCR was sampled from a male donor with ankylosing spondylitis or in good health (not recorded which). The CDR3 region reads CQQPRSAGGNTGELFF. The nucleotide sequence reads as follows: TGCCAGCAGCCAAGATCAGCGGGAGGAAACACCGGGGAGCTGTTTTTT.